This T cell receptor beta chain was documented in a study of shared clonotypes between healthy human individuals. The study's findings and limits: Only a few donors were included, so the genetic and exposure-history diversity represented was limited.

CDR1 and CDR2 (germline): SEHNR, FQNEAQ (reference sequence). V was cut by 5 bases and J by 5 bases, with 16 bases left in between. The CDR3 consists of 15 residues. Here immunoSEQ multiplex PCR was the method, and the copy in TCRdb shows in-frame clones only, minus some. The data show a few million clones, around nine tenths seen once. The split of CD4+ cells yielded CD45RA+ naive and CD45RA-negative memory subsets. This clone was seen once. Its target is not known. The clonotype comes from a man between 18 and 29 years old in good health. The chain carries TRBV7-9 and TRBJ1-5; tentative D call: TRBD1 (6 bases). The material sequenced was naive CD4+ T cells sorted from blood. This sample's subset: CD45RA+ positively selected. CDR3 bases: TGTGCCAGCAGCGCTGGCTCAGGGGTACATCAGCCCCAGCATTTT. It yields the protein CASSAGSGVHQPQHF.